This TCR beta chain was observed in a study of OX40 agonist ivuxolimab in advanced cancers. CDR3 length: 15 residues. CDR1 is LNHDA, CDR2 SQIVND, per germline (reference sequence). V was shortened by 9 bases and J by 1 base, with 15 bases between the two germline ends. Assay used: immunoSEQ multiplex PCR; TCRdb lists only in-frame clones, some missing. This repertoire shows 60,000 or so clones, roughly nine tenths found once; its top ten account for around 16%. J is TRBJ2-2 and V is TRBV19; D is possibly TRBD2 (6 bases). This receptor was taken from an adult with an advanced solid tumor such as melanoma, head and neck, liver or kidney cancer. Sequenced here: CD4+ or CD8+ T cells sorted from blood, sampled in a trial of the OX40 agonist ivuxolimab. The CDR3 protein is CARNIRTKNTGELFF. The CDR3 DNA reads TGTGCCAGAAACATCCGGACTAAGAACACCGGGGAGCTGTTTTTT.